The present T cell receptor beta chain was sequenced within a study of beta chain features in type 1 diabetes. Sorted cells reached over 95% purity in every population. Since all of the isolated RNA was reverse transcribed, expressed TCRB transcripts were what got sequenced. Some clones are missing from TCRdb's copy, which holds only in-frame ones; the method was immunoSEQ multiplex PCR. This table holds roughly 380,000 clones, 20% found once. CDR1 SNHLY and CDR2 FYNNEI come from the germline V gene. The ends lost 4 bases at V and 7 bases at J; junction bases unmatched: 4. The CDR3 totals 13 residues. This clone was seen a handful of times.

The chain employs TRBV2 and TRBJ1-2, with TRBD1 matching over 9 bases. The sample comprised naive CD4+ T cells from blood. The receptor was isolated from a young woman in good health. This chain's CDR3 is CASSVSDRGGYTF. The CDR3 DNA is TGTGCCAGCAGTGTTTCGGACAGGGGTGGCTACACCTTC.